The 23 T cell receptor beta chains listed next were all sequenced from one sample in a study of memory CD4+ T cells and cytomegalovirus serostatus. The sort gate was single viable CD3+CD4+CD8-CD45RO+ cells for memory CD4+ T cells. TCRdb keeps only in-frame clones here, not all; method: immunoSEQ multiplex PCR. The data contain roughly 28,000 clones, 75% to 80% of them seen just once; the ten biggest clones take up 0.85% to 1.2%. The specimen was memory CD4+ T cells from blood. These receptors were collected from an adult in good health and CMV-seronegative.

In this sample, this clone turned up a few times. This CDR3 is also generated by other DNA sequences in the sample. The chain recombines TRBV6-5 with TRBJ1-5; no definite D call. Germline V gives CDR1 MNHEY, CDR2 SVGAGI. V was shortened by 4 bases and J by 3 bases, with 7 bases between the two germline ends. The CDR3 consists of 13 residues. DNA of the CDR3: TGTGCCAGCAGTTCGCAGAACAATCAGCCCCAGCATTTT. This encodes CASSSQNNQPQHF.

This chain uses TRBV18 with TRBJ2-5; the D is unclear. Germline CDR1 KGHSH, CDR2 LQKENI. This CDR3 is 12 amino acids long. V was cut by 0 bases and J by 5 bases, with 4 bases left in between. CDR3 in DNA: TGTGCCAGCTCACCACCGGGCGAGACCCAGTACTTC. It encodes CASSPPGETQYF.

CDR3 coding DNA: TGTGCCTGGAGTTCAGGGATCACGACTAACTATGGCTACACCTTC. This encodes CAWSSGITTNYGYTF. The chain has TRBV30 and TRBJ1-2, with D perhaps matching TRBD1 (5 bases). From germline, CDR1 is GTSNPN and CDR2 SVGIG (reference sequence). V was pared by 2 bases and J by 0 bases, with 13 bases between. This CDR3 has 15 residues.

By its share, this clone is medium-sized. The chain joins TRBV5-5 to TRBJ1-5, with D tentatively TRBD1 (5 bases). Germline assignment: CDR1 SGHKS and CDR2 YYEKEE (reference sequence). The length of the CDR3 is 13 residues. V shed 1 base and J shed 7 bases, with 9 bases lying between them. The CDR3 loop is CASSLIWDQPQHF. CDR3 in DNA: TGTGCCAGCAGCTTGATCTGGGACCAGCCCCAGCATTTT.

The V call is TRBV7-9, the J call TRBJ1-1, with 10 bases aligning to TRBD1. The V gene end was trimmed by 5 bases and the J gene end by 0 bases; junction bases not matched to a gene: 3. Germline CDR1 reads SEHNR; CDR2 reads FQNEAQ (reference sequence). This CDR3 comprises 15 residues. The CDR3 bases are TGTGCCAGCAGCCGGGACAGGGGTATGAACACTGAAGCTTTCTTT. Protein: CASSRDRGMNTEAFF.

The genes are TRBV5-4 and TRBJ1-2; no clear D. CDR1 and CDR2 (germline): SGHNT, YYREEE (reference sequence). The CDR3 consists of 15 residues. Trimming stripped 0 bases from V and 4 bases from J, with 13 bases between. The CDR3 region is CASSLGDIAVYGYTF. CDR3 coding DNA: TGTGCCAGCAGCTTGGGGGATATTGCAGTCTATGGCTACACCTTC.

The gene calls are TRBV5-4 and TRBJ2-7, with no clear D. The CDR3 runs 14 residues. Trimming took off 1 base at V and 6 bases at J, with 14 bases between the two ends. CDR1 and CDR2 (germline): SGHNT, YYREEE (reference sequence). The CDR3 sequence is CASSLNGGLGEQYF. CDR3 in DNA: TGTGCCAGCAGCTTGAATGGTGGTTTGGGCGAGCAGTACTTC.

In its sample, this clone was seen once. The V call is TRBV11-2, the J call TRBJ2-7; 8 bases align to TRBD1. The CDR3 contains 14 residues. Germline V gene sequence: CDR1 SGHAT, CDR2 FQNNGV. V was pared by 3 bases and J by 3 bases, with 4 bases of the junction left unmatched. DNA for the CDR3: TGTGCCAGCAGCTTCGGACAGGGAAGCTACGAGCAGTACTTC. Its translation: CASSFGQGSYEQYF.

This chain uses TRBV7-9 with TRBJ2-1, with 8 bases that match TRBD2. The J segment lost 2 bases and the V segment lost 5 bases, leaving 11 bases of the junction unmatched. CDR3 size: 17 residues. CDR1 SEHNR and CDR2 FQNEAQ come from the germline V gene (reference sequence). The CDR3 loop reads CASSPVRSGRPYNEQFF. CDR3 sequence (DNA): TGTGCCAGCAGCCCCGTGCGGAGCGGGAGACCCTACAATGAGCAGTTCTTC.

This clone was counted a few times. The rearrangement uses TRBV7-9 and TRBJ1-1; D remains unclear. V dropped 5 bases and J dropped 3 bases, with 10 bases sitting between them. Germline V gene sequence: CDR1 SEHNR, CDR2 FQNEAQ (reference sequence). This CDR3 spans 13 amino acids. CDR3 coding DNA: TGTGCCAGCAGCCTCGTATCCGACACTGAAGCTTTCTTT. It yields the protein CASSLVSDTEAFF.

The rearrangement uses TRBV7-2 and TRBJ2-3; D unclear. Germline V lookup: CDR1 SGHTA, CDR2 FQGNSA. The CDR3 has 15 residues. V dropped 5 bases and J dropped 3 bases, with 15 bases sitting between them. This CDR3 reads CASSQTPSRTDTQYF. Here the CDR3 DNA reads TGTGCCAGCAGCCAGACCCCCTCTAGGACAGATACGCAGTATTTT. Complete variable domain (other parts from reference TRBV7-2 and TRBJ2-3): GAGVSQSPSNKVTEKGKDVELRCDPISGHTALYWYRQSLGQGLEFLIYFQGNSAPDKSGLPSDRFSAERTGGSVSTLTIQRTQQEDSAVYLCASSQTPSRTDTQYFGPGTRLTVL.

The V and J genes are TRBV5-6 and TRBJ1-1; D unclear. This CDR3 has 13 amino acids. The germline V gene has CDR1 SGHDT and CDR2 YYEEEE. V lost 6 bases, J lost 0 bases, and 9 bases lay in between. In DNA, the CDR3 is TGTGCCAGCACCATTACAATGAACACTGAAGCTTTCTTT. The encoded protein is CASTITMNTEAFF.

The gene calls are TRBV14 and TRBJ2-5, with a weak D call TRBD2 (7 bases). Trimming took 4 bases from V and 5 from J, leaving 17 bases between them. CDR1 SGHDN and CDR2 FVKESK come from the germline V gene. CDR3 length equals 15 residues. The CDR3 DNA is TGTGCCAGCAGCCCGCTGCGAGGGGGAGGGGAGACCCAGTACTTC. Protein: CASSPLRGGGETQYF.

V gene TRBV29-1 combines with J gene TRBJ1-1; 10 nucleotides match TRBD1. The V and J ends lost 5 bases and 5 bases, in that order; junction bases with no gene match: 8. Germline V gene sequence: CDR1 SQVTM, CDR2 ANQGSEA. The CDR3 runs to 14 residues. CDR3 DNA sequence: TGCAGCGTTACTCCAGGACAGGGGGGAACTGAAGCTTTCTTT. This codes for CSVTPGQGGTEAFF.

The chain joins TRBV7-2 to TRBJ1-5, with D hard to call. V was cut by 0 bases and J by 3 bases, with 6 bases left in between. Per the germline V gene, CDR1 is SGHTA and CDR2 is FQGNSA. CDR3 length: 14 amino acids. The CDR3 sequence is CASSLATNNQPQHF. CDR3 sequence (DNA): TGTGCCAGCAGCTTAGCGACCAACAATCAGCCCCAGCATTTT.

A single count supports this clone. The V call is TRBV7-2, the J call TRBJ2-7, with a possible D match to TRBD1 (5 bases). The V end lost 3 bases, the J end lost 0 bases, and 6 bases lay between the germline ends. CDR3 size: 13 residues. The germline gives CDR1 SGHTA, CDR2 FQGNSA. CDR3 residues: CASSFDSSYEQYF. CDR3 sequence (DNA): TGTGCCAGCAGCTTCGACAGCTCCTACGAGCAGTACTTC. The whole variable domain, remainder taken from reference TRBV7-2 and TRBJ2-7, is GAGVSQSPSNKVTEKGKDVELRCDPISGHTALYWYRQSLGQGLEFLIYFQGNSAPDKSGLPSDRFSAERTGGSVSTLTIQRTQQEDSAVYLCASSFDSSYEQYFGPGTRLTVT.

CDR3 coding DNA: TGTGCCAGCAGGAGACTAGCGCAGACCTACGAGCAGTACTTC. Protein sequence: CASRRLAQTYEQYF. The V and J genes are TRBV6-6 and TRBJ2-7, with 8 positions matching TRBD2. Germline V gives CDR1 MNHNY, CDR2 SVGAGI (reference sequence). The CDR3 has 14 amino acids. Trimming took 6 bases from V and 2 from J; bases not matched to a gene: 6.

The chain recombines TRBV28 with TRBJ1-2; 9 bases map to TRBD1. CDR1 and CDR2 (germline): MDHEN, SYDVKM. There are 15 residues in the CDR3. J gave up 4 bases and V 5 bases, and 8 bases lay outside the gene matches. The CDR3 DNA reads TGTGCCAGCAGTGTCCCGGGACAGGGATCCTATGGCTACACCTTC. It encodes CASSVPGQGSYGYTF.

The CDR3 protein is CASSPHQNSPLHF. In DNA, the CDR3 is TGTGCCAGCAGCCCCCATCAAAATTCACCCCTCCACTTT. The chain uses TRBV5-4 and TRBJ1-6, with D unclear. V shed 4 bases and J shed 7 bases, with 9 bases lying between them. The CDR3 consists of 13 residues. The V gene's germline CDR1 is SGHNT and CDR2 YYREEE (reference sequence).

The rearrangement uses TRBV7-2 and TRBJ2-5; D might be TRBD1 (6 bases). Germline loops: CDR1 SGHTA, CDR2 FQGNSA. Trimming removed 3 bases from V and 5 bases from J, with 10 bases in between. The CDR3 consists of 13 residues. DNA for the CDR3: TGTGCCAGCAGCTTGGACAGAGGGGAGACCCAGTACTTC. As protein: CASSLDRGETQYF.

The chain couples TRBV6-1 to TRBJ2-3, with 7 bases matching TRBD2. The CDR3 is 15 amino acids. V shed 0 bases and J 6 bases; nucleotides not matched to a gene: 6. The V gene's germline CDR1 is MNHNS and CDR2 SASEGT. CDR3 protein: CASSEAGRERDTQYF. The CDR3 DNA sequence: TGTGCCAGCAGTGAAGCAGGGCGGGAGCGTGATACGCAGTATTTT.

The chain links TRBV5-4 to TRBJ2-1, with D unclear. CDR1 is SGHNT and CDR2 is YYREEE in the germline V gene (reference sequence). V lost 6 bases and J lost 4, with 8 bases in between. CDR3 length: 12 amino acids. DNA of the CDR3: TGTGCCAGCACCCGTGATTACAATGAGCAGTTCTTC. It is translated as CASTRDYNEQFF. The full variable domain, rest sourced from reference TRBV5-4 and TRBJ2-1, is ETGVTQSPTHLIKTRGQQVTLRCSSQSGHNTVSWYQQALGQGPQFIFQYYREEENGRGNFPPRFSGLQFPNYSSELNVNALELDDSALYLCASTRDYNEQFFGPGTRLTVL.

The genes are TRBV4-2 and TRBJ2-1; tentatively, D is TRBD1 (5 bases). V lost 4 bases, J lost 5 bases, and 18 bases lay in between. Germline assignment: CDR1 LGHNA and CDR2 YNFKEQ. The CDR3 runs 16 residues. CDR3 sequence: CASSPMKGQTHNEQFF. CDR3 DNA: TGTGCCAGCAGCCCAATGAAGGGGCAGACACACAATGAGCAGTTCTTC.